These 22 T cell receptor beta chains were sequenced from one sample in a study of OX40 agonist ivuxolimab in advanced cancers. The method was immunoSEQ multiplex PCR; TCRdb's version includes in-frame clones alone and lacks a portion of them. The table shows around 64,000 clones, with 87% occurring only once. Specimen: CD4+ or CD8+ T cells sorted from blood, collected in a trial of the OX40 agonist ivuxolimab. The receptors shown here come from an adult with an advanced solid tumor such as melanoma, head and neck, liver or kidney cancer.

This clone was counted a single time. This rearrangement joins TRBV5-1 to TRBJ2-3; 7 bases are a match to TRBD2. The CDR3 totals 15 residues. V lost 5 bases, J lost 2 bases, and 8 bases stayed unmatched. The germline CDR1 and CDR2 sequences are SGHRS and YFSETQ. Here the CDR3 DNA reads TGCGCCAGCAGTGTGGGTAGCGGGTTCACAGATACGCAGTATTTT. This translates into CASSVGSGFTDTQYF.

The CDR3 DNA reads as TGTGCCAGCAGAAGGGGGAGGGTCCAAGAGACCCAGTACTTC. Protein: CASRRGRVQETQYF. The genes are TRBV28 and TRBJ2-5, with a possible D match to TRBD2 (7 bases). The CDR3 is 14 residues long. V dropped 6 bases and J dropped 1 base, with 12 bases sitting between them. Germline lookup yields CDR1 MDHEN and CDR2 SYDVKM.

This clone was seen a single time. The CDR3 sequence: CASSTRQGPDYGYTF. Here the CDR3 DNA reads TGTGCCAGCAGCACCCGACAGGGGCCTGACTATGGCTACACCTTC. The rearrangement uses TRBV9 and TRBJ1-2; 8 positions match TRBD1. The germline V gene encodes CDR1 SGDLS and CDR2 YYNGEE. The CDR3 is 15 residues long. V lost 4 bases, J lost 3 bases, and 8 bases stayed unmatched. Full variable domain (remainder filled in from reference TRBV9 and TRBJ1-2): DSGVTQTPKHLITATGQRVTLRCSPRSGDLSVYWYQQSLDQGLQFLIQYYNGEERAKGNILERFSAQQFPDLHSELNLSSLELGDSALYFCASSTRQGPDYGYTFGSGTRLTVV.

DNA for the CDR3: TGTGCCAGCAGCCCCTGGGGGCTAGCGGGAGGCGCCGTTAGCACAGATACGCAGTATTTT. It encodes CASSPWGLAGGAVSTDTQYF. The V gene is TRBV7-8, the J gene TRBJ2-3, with TRBD2 matching over 11 bases. J was trimmed by 0 bases and V by 5 bases; bases with no gene match: 16. Germline CDR1 and CDR2: SGHVS and FQNEAQ. The CDR3 totals 20 residues.

The chain uses TRBV19 and TRBJ1-1; 8 bases are shared with TRBD1. The CDR3 loop spans 18 amino acids. The ends lost 6 bases at V and 0 bases at J; junction bases unmatched: 15. The germline V gene has CDR1 LNHDA and CDR2 SQIVND (reference sequence). Here the CDR3 reads CASRNMAQDRAMNTEAFF. CDR3 in DNA: TGTGCCAGTAGGAATATGGCCCAGGACAGGGCGATGAACACTGAAGCTTTCTTT.

V is TRBV5-4 and J is TRBJ2-2; possible D gene TRBD1, 6 bases. This CDR3 contains 13 residues. Between the trimmed V and J ends, which lost 1 base and 7 bases, there was a span of 8 bases. Germline V gene data show CDR1 as SGHNT and CDR2 as YYREEE (reference sequence). The CDR3 nucleotides are TGTGCCAGCAGCTTGCGAGGGGGCGGGGAGCTGTTTTTT. Its protein is CASSLRGGGELFF. Full variable domain (missing parts from reference TRBV5-4 and TRBJ2-2): ETGVTQSPTHLIKTRGQQVTLRCSSQSGHNTVSWYQQALGQGPQFIFQYYREEENGRGNFPPRFSGLQFPNYSSELNVNALELDDSALYLCASSLRGGGELFFGEGSRLTVL.

The J gene is TRBJ1-5, the V gene TRBV18; weak D call: TRBD1 (6 bases). V shed 4 bases and J shed 4 bases, with 11 bases lying between them. Germline V gene lookup returns CDR1 KGHSH and CDR2 LQKENI. The CDR3 loop spans 14 amino acids. Here the CDR3 reads CASSRGDINQPQHF. CDR3 coding DNA: TGTGCCAGCTCACGAGGGGACATTAATCAGCCCCAGCATTTT.

The chain has TRBV9 and TRBJ1-1; D uncertain. Germline CDR1 SGDLS, CDR2 YYNGEE. V lost 2 bases and J 4 bases, leaving 18 bases between the germline ends. CDR3 length equals 16 residues. CDR3 in DNA: TGTGCCAGCAGCGTTATTGACGCGGGGTGGGGCACTGAAGCTTTCTTT. Its translation is CASSVIDAGWGTEAFF.

The chain combines TRBV27 with TRBJ1-4, with D tentatively TRBD1 (6 bases). With 3 bases removed from V and 8 bases from J, the gap between germline ends came to 7 bases. Germline CDR1 is MNHEY and CDR2 is SMNVEV (reference sequence). The length of the CDR3 is 12 residues. The CDR3 here is CASSLRGEKLFF. DNA for the CDR3: TGTGCCAGCAGTTTGAGGGGGGAAAAACTGTTTTTT.

The gene calls are TRBV7-9 and TRBJ2-2; weak D call: TRBD1 (5 bases). The CDR3 covers 13 residues. The ends were cut back, 1 base at V and 7 bases at J, with 7 bases in the middle. Germline lookup yields CDR1 SEHNR and CDR2 FQNEAQ (reference sequence). The CDR3 here is CASSLEGLGELFF. For the CDR3, the DNA is TGTGCCAGCAGCTTAGAGGGGCTCGGGGAGCTGTTTTTT.

V is TRBV28 and J is TRBJ1-2, with D perhaps matching TRBD1 (6 bases). V was shortened by 3 bases and J by 7 bases, with 9 bases between the two germline ends. The V gene's germline CDR1 is MDHEN and CDR2 SYDVKM. The CDR3 has 12 residues. The CDR3 bases are TGTGCCAGCAGTTTGGGGGCGTTTGGCTACACCTTC. This sequence encodes CASSLGAFGYTF.

This rearrangement joins TRBV20-1 to TRBJ2-1; no clear D. This CDR3 is built from 10 residues. Germline CDR1 reads DFQATT; CDR2 reads SNEGSKA (reference sequence). The CDR3 DNA sequence: TGCAGCCCGTGGTGGAATGAGCAGTTCTTC. This codes for CSPWWNEQFF.

This clone was counted once. The gene calls are TRBV28 and TRBJ2-7; D unresolved. V lost 2 bases and J 2 bases, leaving 13 bases between the germline ends. Per the germline V gene, CDR1 is MDHEN and CDR2 is SYDVKM. The CDR3 contains 15 residues. The CDR3 nucleotides are TGTGCCAGCAGTTTAATCAGAACCAATACCTACGAGCAGTACTTC. Its translation is CASSLIRTNTYEQYF.

The J gene is TRBJ1-5, the V gene TRBV6-5, with D possibly TRBD1 on 6 matching bases. The CDR3 consists of 14 residues. Germline CDR1 reads MNHEY; CDR2 reads SVGAGI. V lost 4 bases and J 2 bases, leaving 9 bases between the germline ends. CDR3 bases: TGTGCCAGCAGTTCCAGGGGTGGCAATCAGCCCCAGCATTTT. Amino acid sequence: CASSSRGGNQPQHF.

The CDR3: CASSPDSYGYTF. CDR3 in DNA: TGTGCCAGCAGTCCTGACAGCTATGGCTACACCTTC. This chain connects TRBV6-6 to TRBJ1-2, with D tentatively TRBD1 (5 bases). CDR3 length: 12 amino acids. V was clipped by 5 bases and J by 4 bases, with 8 bases between them. CDR1 is MNHNY, CDR2 SVGAGI, per germline (reference sequence).

In its sample, this clone was seen once. The chain couples TRBV6-5 to TRBJ2-7; tentative D call: TRBD1 (5 bases). CDR3 length equals 15 residues. Trimming took off 0 bases at V and 6 bases at J, with 15 bases between the two ends. CDR1 is MNHEY, CDR2 SVGAGI, per germline. The CDR3, as DNA: TGTGCCAGCAGTTACTCGCCACATAGGGGCTCCGAGCAGTACTTC. Translation: CASSYSPHRGSEQYF.

The J gene is TRBJ2-1, the V gene TRBV7-9, with 10 bases aligning to TRBD2. The junction had 1 base not matched to a gene; V was cut back by 2 bases and J by 9 bases. CDR3 length equals 13 residues. Per the germline V gene, CDR1 is SEHNR and CDR2 is FQNEAQ (reference sequence). This chain's CDR3 is CASSLLAGGEQFF. The CDR3 bases are TGTGCCAGCAGCTTATTAGCGGGAGGTGAGCAGTTCTTC.

This clone was detected a few times. V gene TRBV5-1 combines with J gene TRBJ1-4; D unclear. Trimming removed 2 bases at V and 0 bases at J, with 8 bases between. The V gene's germline CDR1 is SGHRS and CDR2 YFSETQ. This CDR3 has 15 amino acids. CDR3 residues: CASSLAGATNEKLFF. DNA of the CDR3: TGCGCCAGCAGCTTAGCAGGCGCAACTAATGAAAAACTGTTTTTT.

This chain joins TRBV5-1 and TRBJ1-3; D is unresolved. The CDR3 totals 13 residues. V was cut by 2 bases and J by 5 bases, with 8 bases left in between. Germline V CDR1 and CDR2: SGHRS, YFSETQ. The CDR3 here is CASSFGQRNTIYF. DNA of the CDR3: TGCGCCAGCAGCTTTGGTCAGAGAAACACCATATATTTT.

V is TRBV11-2 and J is TRBJ1-6; possible D gene TRBD1, 5 bases. Germline CDR1 SGHAT, CDR2 FQNNGV. Deletions cut 2 bases from V and 6 bases from J, with 17 bases between. The CDR3 loop spans 17 amino acids. The CDR3 sequence: CASSLRGGAGLNSPLHF. In DNA, the CDR3 is TGTGCCAGCAGCTTAAGGGGAGGGGCCGGCCTTAATTCACCCCTCCACTTT.

The CDR3 DNA reads as TGTGCCAGCAGTTTACCCTGGGGCTCTGGAAACACCATATATTTT. Translating gives CASSLPWGSGNTIYF. This chain uses TRBV28 with TRBJ1-3, with D hard to call. Deletions cut 2 bases from V and 0 bases from J, with 8 bases between. There are 15 residues in the CDR3. CDR1 MDHEN and CDR2 SYDVKM come from the germline V gene.

V is TRBV19 and J is TRBJ1-2, with 7 bases identical to TRBD1. J was trimmed by 5 bases and V by 5 bases; bases with no gene match: 8. CDR1 LNHDA and CDR2 SQIVND come from the germline V gene (reference sequence). CDR3 length: 14 amino acids. The CDR3 DNA follows: TGTGCCAGTAGTGATACCGGGACAGAATATGGCTACACCTTC. Translation gives CASSDTGTEYGYTF.